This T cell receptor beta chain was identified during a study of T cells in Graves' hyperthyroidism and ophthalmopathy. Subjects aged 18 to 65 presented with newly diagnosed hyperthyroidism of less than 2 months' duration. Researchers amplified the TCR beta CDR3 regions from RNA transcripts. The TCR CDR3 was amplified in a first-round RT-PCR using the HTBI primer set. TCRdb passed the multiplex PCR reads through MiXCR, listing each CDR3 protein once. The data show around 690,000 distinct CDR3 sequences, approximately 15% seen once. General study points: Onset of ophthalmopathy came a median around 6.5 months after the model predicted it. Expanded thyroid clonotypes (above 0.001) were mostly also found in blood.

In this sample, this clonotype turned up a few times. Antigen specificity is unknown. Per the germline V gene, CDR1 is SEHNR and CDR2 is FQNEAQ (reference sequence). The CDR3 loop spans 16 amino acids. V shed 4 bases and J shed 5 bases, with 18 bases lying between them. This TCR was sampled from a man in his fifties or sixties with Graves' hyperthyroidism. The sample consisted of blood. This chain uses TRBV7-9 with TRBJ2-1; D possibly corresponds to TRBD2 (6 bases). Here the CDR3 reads CASSYPGSSGDNEQFF. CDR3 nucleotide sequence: TGTGCCAGCAGCTACCCGGGGAGTAGCGGAGACAATGAGCAGTTCTTC.